This record covers a single TCR beta chain. Which antigen it targets is not known. The input lacks base qualities; no much larger clone sits a single base away. TCR CDR3 regions were amplified from genomic DNA by multiplex PCR using the deep immunoSEQ assay. Extracted genomic DNA from each cell subset was distributed evenly across all wells of several immunoSEQ 96-well plates, and each plate was treated as a replicate. For sorted subsets, each replicate PCR was loaded with approximately 190 ng genomic DNA, equivalent to some 31,000 T cell genomes. Purified libraries were measured with a Qubit 3.0 fluorometer, size-checked on a Bioanalyzer 2100, and measured again with the KAPA Library Quantification kit. Every immunoSEQ 96-well plate was sequenced on a dedicated single-read 150-cycle Illumina NextSeq 550 flow cell. From the authors' description of their analysis: Because the immunoSEQ output held only junctional sequences and lacked quality scores, the filtering could not match the filtering applied to full-length reads. To assign V/J genes and CDR3, sequences were annotated against IMGT germline references using PyIR, a Python wrapper for IgBLAST v1.9. Any read was removed if the V/J assignment was weak (E-value above 1e-6), the CDR3 was missing, or the read contained stop codons, out-of-frame junctions, or ambiguous translated residues. A V3J clonotype was defined by an identical inferred V gene, J gene, and CDR3 amino acid sequence. Percentage overlap between repertoires was calculated by dividing the number of shared unique clonotypes by the size of the smaller repertoire. RTK rarefaction, the Chao1 estimator, and Recon v2.1 estimates of unobserved clonotypes were used to assess repertoire richness. Generation probabilities for all TCRbeta clonotypes obtained by the gDNA method from a few donors were computed using OLGA. Entries here come from immuneACCESS through TCRdb and include only in-frame sequences with V and J called. Some clones fail to appear in such tables; in the studies checked, an unresolved V gene covers under half of the shortfall, and the cause of the remainder is unknown. V, J and clone size are those of that table, while D and trimming were read from the DNA. The sample yields around 720,000 clones; about 80% were counted once. Together, the top ten hold 1.5% to 2% of the sample.

Donors were healthy HIV-negative adults with no recently reported acute infections or vaccinations. Every donor was a Caucasian adult residing in Nashville, Tennessee, USA. CD4+ T cells were enriched by magnetic negative selection; naive cells were then positively selected on CD45RA, and the negative fraction formed the memory subset. After blood collection by leukapheresis, PBMCs were isolated using Ficoll-Histopaque density gradient centrifugation and then cryopreserved in the vapor phase of liquid nitrogen. Analytical flow cytometry was used to check the purity and quantity of each magnetically sorted T cell population. From each sorted fraction, genomic DNA was isolated and quantified by UV absorbance on a Nanodrop 2000c. The data are from a study of shared clonotypes between healthy human individuals (TCRdb year 2020). For the study in its entirety: The cohort included a few men and two women between 18 and 49 years of age. For each donor, CD4 naive and CD4 memory were each given three plates, CD8 naive was given two plates, and CD8 memory was given one plate. To estimate repertoire size and how much clonotypes are shared between individuals, the study performed deep sequencing of blood TCR repertoires from 4 to 6 healthy adults. Different laboratories and diverse techniques were used to prepare libraries and sequence TCR repertoires, to increase sequencing depth and limit assay-specific biases. Per donor, leukapheresis produced somewhere between about 0.94 and 9.5 billion PBMCs. The full study reports these points: When several donors were compared, the shared fraction of clonotypes was around 4.6% for naive CD4, about 4% for naive CD8, roughly 2.5% for memory CD4, and roughly 0.43% for memory CD8. Pairwise subsampling indicated that sequencing depth was expected to affect the degree of clonotype sharing among donors. Only blood was sampled, and tissue TCR repertoires likely differ from those in blood. Incomplete sequencing was indicated by rarefaction of sorted-subset datasets, despite the large sequencing depth. The small number of donors limited the genetic and exposure-history diversity represented. Higher generation probabilities were observed for clonotypes shared by all four sorted-subset donors than for non-shared clonotypes. Estimated clonotype richness was generally larger for naive than for memory subsets.

The germline V gene sets CDR1 to SGHTA and CDR2 to FQGTGA. The CDR3 spans 13 residues, from the cysteine through the phenylalanine. Only the CDR3 region is kept as DNA, spanning 39 bases read in frame from base 1. V drops 3 bases and J drops 5 bases, leaving 10 bases in between. Material for sequencing was memory CD4+ T cells sorted from blood. Interpreted using the paper, the cell subset or site label stands for: CD45RA-negative fraction. This receptor was obtained from a woman aged 25 to 39 in good health. The chain couples TRBV7-3 to TRBJ1-1; the D gene is unclear. CDR3 sequence: CASSFMPWTEAFF. The nucleotide sequence reads as follows: TGTGCCAGCAGCTTTATGCCCTGGACTGAAGCTTTCTTT. Outside the CDR3, residues come from the reference TRBV7-3 and TRBJ1-1 proteins, so the full variable domain is: GAGVSQTPSNKVTEKGKYVELRCDPISGHTALYWYRQSLGQGPEFLIYFQGTGAADDSGLPNDRFFAVRPEGSVSTLKIQRTERGDSAVYLCASSFMPWTEAFFGQGTRLTVV.